This T cell receptor (beta chain) was observed in a study of identical twins (dated by TCRdb to 2016 to 2018). For the study in its entirety: To test whether fetal clonotypes persist, the study used deep sequencing on TCR alpha and beta repertoires from monozygotic twins, unrelated adults of various ages, and cord blood. To rule out contamination, replicate twin experiments were performed at different times with different library preparation protocols. On the study overall, not on this receptor specifically: Compared with coincidental sharing between unrelated individuals, an excess of low generation-probability sequences was observed among out-of-frame TCR alpha sequences shared between twins. The excess sharing between twins in beta out-of-frame sequences was weaker because fewer shared sequences reduced the signal-to-noise ratio. Zero-insertion analyses could be partly confounded by invariant T cells such as MAIT and iNKT, although diverse VJ usage argued against such confounding for most clonotypes. Out-of-frame TCR alpha sharing in monozygotic twins was systematically underestimated by recombination models, whereas sharing between unrelated individuals was in agreement with the recombination models. Because the same donors could not be followed over many years, the conclusions relied on cross-sectional statistical analysis. Fewer insertions were carried by abundant cord blood beta clonotypes; a weaker similar trend was observed in young adult naive repertoires, while no such trend was observed in memory repertoires.

This clonotype was seen at least ten times. The specificity of this receptor is unknown. Base quality data are lacking; no much larger clone is found one base away. The CDR3, from cysteine to phenylalanine, totals 15 residues. Just CDR3 DNA is preserved here, 45 bases in frame from base 1. V is cut by 6 bases and J by 2 bases, and the space between the germline ends is 16 bases. The germline V gene sets CDR1 to MNHEY and CDR2 to SVGEGT. Library preparation was by 5' RACE. Sequencing used an Illumina HiSeq 2000. Template switching introduced a universal primer binding site; the final cDNA contained a unique molecular identifier, enabling accurate counting of TCR cDNA molecules. Specific primers in the conserved constant-segment region were used to synthesize first-strand cDNA for TCR alpha and beta chains. Each cDNA library was double barcoded, with a SMART-Mk sample barcode plus Illumina barcodes, to control for contamination. TruSeq adapter sequences, together with Illumina sample barcodes, were added in two successive PCR steps. Sequencing of the TCR alpha and beta cDNA libraries was done on the Illumina HiSeq platform using custom primers. On the study's bioinformatics: Unique molecular identifiers were extracted from raw reads with MiGEC, and CDR3 positions were determined with MiXCR. For each individual, recombination models were inferred using an EM algorithm with the repgenHMM and IGoR tools. The tcR package in R was used for shared clonotype analysis, with sharing normalized by the product of cloneset sizes. Out-of-frame nonproductive sequences were analyzed to study raw recombination free of thymic and clonal selection effects. In TCRdb, the public reads were trimmed at Q25 with fastp and aligned with MiXCR, with productive beta chains retained. A single entry per CDR3 protein holds the most common genes and DNA from its merged rows. The V and J calls were not made by the authors but by TCRdb's processing. This sample is represented by hundreds of thousands of distinct CDR3 sequences; roughly 9.7% of them were singletons. The ten top clones hold about 7.1% of the sample.

All donors were healthy Caucasians. Three pairs of female monozygotic twins, all aged roughly 18 to 29 years, were included in the twin cohort. CD4+ and CD8+ T cell populations were isolated with positive isolation kits from Invitrogen. Another study also made use of these data, one on yellow fever vaccine responses in identical twins. The second paper further reports: According to the authors, the vaccine-induced T cell response in identical twins seemed to be partly convergent and partly specific to each individual. In the study, vaccine-responding T cell clones were precisely tracked in identical twins.

The receptor was derived from a woman younger than 30 in good health. Sequencing was done on a sample of CD8+ T cells sorted from blood. This chain joins TRBV6-2 or TRBV6-3 to TRBJ1-1; the best D guess is TRBD1, with 5 bases matching. The DNA sequence is as follows: TGTGCCAGCAGCCTCCTCGGACACTCTAACACTGAAGCTTTCTTT. Its protein reads: CASSLLGHSNTEAFF.